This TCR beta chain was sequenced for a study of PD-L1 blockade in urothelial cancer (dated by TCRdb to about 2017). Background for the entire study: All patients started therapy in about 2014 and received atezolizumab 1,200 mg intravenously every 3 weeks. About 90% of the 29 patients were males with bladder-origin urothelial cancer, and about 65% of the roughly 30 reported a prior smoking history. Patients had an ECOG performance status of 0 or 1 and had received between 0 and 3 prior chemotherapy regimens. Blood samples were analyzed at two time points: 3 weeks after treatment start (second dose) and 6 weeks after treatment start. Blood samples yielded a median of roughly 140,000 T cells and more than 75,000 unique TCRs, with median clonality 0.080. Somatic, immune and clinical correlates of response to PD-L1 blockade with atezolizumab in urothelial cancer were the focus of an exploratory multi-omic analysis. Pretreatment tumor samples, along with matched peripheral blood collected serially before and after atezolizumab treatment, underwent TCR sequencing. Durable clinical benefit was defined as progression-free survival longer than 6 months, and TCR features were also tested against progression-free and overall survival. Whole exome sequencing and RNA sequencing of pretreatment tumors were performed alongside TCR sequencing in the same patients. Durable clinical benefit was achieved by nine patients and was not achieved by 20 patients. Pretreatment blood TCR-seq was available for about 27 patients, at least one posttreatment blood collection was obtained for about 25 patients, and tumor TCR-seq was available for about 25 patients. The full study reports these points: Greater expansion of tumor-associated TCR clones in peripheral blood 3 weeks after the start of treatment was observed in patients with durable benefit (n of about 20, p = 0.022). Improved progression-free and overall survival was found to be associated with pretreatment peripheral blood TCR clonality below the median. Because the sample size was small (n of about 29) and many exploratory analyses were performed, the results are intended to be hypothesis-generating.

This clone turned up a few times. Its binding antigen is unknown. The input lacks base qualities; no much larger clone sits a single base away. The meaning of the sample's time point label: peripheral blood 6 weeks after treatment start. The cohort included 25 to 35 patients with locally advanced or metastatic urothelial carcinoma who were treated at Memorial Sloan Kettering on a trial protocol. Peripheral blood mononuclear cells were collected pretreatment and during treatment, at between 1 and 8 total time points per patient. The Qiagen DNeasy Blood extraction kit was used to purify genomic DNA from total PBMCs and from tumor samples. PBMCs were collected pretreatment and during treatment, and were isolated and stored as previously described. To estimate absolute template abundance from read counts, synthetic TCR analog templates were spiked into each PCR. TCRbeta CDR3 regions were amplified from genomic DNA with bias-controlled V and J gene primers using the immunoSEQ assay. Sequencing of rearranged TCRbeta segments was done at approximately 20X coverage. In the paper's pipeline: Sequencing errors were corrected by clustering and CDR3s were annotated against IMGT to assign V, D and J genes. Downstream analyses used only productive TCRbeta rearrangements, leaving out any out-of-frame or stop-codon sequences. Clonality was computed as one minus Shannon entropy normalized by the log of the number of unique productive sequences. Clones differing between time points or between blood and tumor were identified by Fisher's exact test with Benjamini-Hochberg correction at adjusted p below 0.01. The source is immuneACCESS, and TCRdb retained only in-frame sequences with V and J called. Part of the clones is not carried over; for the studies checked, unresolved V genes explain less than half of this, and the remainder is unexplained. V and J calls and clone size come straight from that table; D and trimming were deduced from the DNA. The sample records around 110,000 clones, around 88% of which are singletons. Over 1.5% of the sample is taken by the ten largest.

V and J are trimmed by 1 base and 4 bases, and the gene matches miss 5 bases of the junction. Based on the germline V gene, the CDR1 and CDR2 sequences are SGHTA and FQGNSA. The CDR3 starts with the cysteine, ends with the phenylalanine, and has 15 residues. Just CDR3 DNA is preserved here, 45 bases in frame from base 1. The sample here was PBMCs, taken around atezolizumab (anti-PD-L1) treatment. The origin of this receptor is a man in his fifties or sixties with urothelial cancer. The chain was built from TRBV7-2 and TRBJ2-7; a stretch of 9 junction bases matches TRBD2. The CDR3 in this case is CASSLGAGGPYEQYF. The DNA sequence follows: TGTGCCAGCAGCTTAGGAGCGGGGGGTCCTTACGAGCAGTACTTC.